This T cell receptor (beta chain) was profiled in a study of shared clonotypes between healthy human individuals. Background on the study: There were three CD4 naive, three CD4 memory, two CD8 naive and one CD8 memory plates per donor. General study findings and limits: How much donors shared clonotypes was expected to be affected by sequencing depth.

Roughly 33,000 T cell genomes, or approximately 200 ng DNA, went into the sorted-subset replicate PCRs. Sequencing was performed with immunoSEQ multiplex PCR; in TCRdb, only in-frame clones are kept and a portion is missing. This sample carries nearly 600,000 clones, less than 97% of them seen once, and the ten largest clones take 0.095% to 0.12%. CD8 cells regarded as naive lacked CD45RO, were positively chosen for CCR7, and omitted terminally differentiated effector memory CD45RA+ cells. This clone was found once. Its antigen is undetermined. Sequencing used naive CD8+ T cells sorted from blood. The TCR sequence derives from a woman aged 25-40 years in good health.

The CDR3 loop reads CASSSVRGTSTDTQYF. The CDR3 nucleotides are TGTGCCAGCAGCTCAGTCAGGGGGACTAGCACAGATACGCAGTATTTT. This chain joins TRBV5-4 and TRBJ2-3; possibly TRBD1 for D (7 bases). V was trimmed by 3 bases and J by 0 bases, leaving 14 bases between them. Looked up from germline, CDR1 is SGHNT and CDR2 is YYREEE (reference sequence). The CDR3 contains 16 residues.